Sequencing of this TCR beta chain was carried out in a study of T cells in localized non-small cell lung cancer. Regarding the study as a whole: A denser population of T cells in blood accompanied longer overall survival.

The method was immunoSEQ multiplex PCR; TCRdb's version includes in-frame clones alone and lacks a portion of them. The sample records about 75,000 clones, more than 75% being singletons. This CDR3 has 14 residues. Germline V gene lookup returns CDR1 SGHRS and CDR2 YFSETQ. V lost 3 bases to trimming and J lost 0 bases, with 7 bases between them. As to this clone: Antigen unknown.

The sample here was peripheral blood, taken before any cancer treatment. The chain carries TRBV5-1 and TRBJ1-3; D unresolved. The receptor comes from a female donor over 55 with stage I lung adenocarcinoma. The CDR3 region is CASSSMSSGNTIYF. In DNA, the CDR3 is TGCGCCAGCAGCTCGATGAGCTCTGGAAACACCATATATTTT.